Below are 27 T cell receptor beta chains sequenced from a single sample in a study of T cells in Graves' hyperthyroidism and ophthalmopathy. The TCR beta CDR3 regions underwent amplification using RNA transcripts as the source. Using the HTBI primer set, a first-round RT-PCR was run on the TCR CDR3. TCRdb reprocessed the multiplex PCR reads via MiXCR and lists one record per CDR3 protein. This table has some 720,000 distinct CDR3 sequences, roughly 15% appearing once. Input material: blood. Every receptor here comes from a man younger than 30 with Graves' hyperthyroidism.

The chain recombines TRBV7-2 with TRBJ1-5; 7 positions agree with TRBD1. With V trimmed by 5 bases and J by 7 bases, 5 bases remained unmatched. This CDR3 region has 13 residues. The germline gives CDR1 SGHTA, CDR2 FQGNSA. CDR3 nucleotides: TGTGCCAGCAGCGCCGGGACAGCCCAGCCCCAGCATTTT. This codes for CASSAGTAQPQHF.

The gene calls are TRBV30 and TRBJ1-4; no clear D gene. V lost 4 bases and J 7 bases, leaving 4 bases between the germline ends. This CDR3 is built from 10 residues. CDR1 is GTSNPN, CDR2 SVGIG, per germline (reference sequence). The CDR3 loop is CAWKSEKLFF. The CDR3 region has the DNA TGTGCCTGGAAGAGTGAAAAACTGTTTTTT.

The rearrangement uses TRBV4-2 and TRBJ2-1; TRBD2 matches 14 bases. J lost 0 bases, V lost 0 bases, and 1 base had no gene match. The CDR3 consists of 18 residues. Germline-derived CDR1 and CDR2 are LGHNA and YNFKEQ. CDR3 sequence (DNA): TGTGCCAGCAGCCAAGAGGGACTAGCGGGGGACTCCTACAATGAGCAGTTCTTC. Translated: CASSQEGLAGDSYNEQFF.

As regards this clonotype: The germline gene is not matched at one end of the junction; a read error may be the cause. The chain uses TRBV7-2 and TRBJ2-1; D is uncertain. CDR1 SGHTA and CDR2 FQGNSA come from the germline V gene. The CDR3 runs to 14 residues. The CDR3 coding sequence is TGTGCCAGCAGCTTAGCGGGTTTCTACGATGAGCAGTTCTTC. Translation gives CASSLAGFYDEQFF.

The V gene is TRBV9, the J gene TRBJ2-7; D gene uncertain. CDR3 length equals 14 residues. V lost 0 bases and J 0 bases, leaving 7 bases between the germline ends. The V gene's germline CDR1 is SGDLS and CDR2 YYNGEE. CDR3 sequence reads: CASSVGGISYEQYF. CDR3 nucleotides: TGTGCCAGCAGCGTAGGCGGTATCTCCTACGAGCAGTACTTC.

This clonotype turned up a few times. The CDR3 is CASSHQAPSYNEQFF. CDR3 nucleotide sequence: TGTGCCAGCTCGCACCAAGCGCCCTCCTACAATGAGCAGTTCTTC. The chain combines TRBV6-2 or TRBV6-3 with TRBJ2-1; no reliable D call. The germline V gene has CDR1 MNHEY and CDR2 SVGEGT. The CDR3 consists of 15 residues. The V end was cut by 8 bases, the J end by 0 bases, with 14 bases between.

In its sample, this clonotype was seen many times. V usage is TRBV11-2 and J usage is TRBJ2-1; D remains unclear. The CDR3 runs 14 residues. Looked up from germline, CDR1 is SGHAT and CDR2 is FQNNGV. Trimming pared 4 bases from V and 3 bases from J, leaving 10 bases between. CDR3 protein: CASSWSEIYNEQFF. DNA for the CDR3: TGTGCCAGCAGCTGGAGCGAAATCTACAATGAGCAGTTCTTC.

This chain links TRBV24-1 with TRBJ2-7; 15 bases agree with TRBD2. The V gene's germline CDR1 is KGHDR and CDR2 SFDVKD. The CDR3 runs to 18 residues. With V trimmed by 3 bases and J by 3 bases, 8 bases remained unmatched. The CDR3 loop is CATSDAGLAGGIGYEQYF. DNA of the CDR3: TGTGCCACCAGTGATGCGGGACTAGCGGGAGGAATAGGCTACGAGCAGTACTTC.

This clonotype appeared many times. The chain employs TRBV5-5 and TRBJ2-1; tentatively, D is TRBD1 (6 bases). V was pared by 5 bases and J by 7 bases, with 16 bases between. The CDR3 is made up of 14 amino acids. Germline V CDR1 and CDR2: SGHKS, YYEKEE (reference sequence). The CDR3 DNA follows: TGTGCCAGCAGACCTGGACAGCTGGGTAATGAGCAGTTCTTC. Its translation is CASRPGQLGNEQFF.

This clonotype was picked up a small number of times. One junction end does not reproduce the germline sequence, and a read error may be involved. V usage is TRBV11-3 and J usage is TRBJ1-1; no reliable D call. CDR1 is SGHNT and CDR2 is YENEEA in the germline V gene. This CDR3 spans 14 amino acids. CDR3 protein: CASSRPQMNTGAFF. The DNA for the CDR3 is TGTGCCAGCAGCCGGCCTCAGATGAACACTGGAGCTTTCTTT.

V usage is TRBV7-3 and J usage is TRBJ2-2; TRBD1 might be the D (7 bases). The CDR3 has 16 amino acids. Germline V gene lookup returns CDR1 SGHTA and CDR2 FQGTGA. The V end lost 3 bases, the J end lost 5 bases, and 16 bases lay between the germline ends. The CDR3 bases are TGTGCCAGCAGCTTCGGAGGGGGCCGGTGGACCGGGGAGCTGTTTTTT. It encodes CASSFGGGRWTGELFF.

The CDR3, as DNA: TGTGCCAGCAGACCCCGGACCCCGGGACATATCACAGATACGCAGTATTTT. Translated: CASRPRTPGHITDTQYF. The chain has TRBV6-1 and TRBJ2-3, with D possibly TRBD1 on 6 matching bases. Germline V gene sequence: CDR1 MNHNS, CDR2 SASEGT. Between the trimmed V and J ends, which lost 6 bases and 2 bases, there was a span of 21 bases. The CDR3 sequence is 17 residues long.

The chain links TRBV3-1 to TRBJ2-6; TRBD1 agrees at 7 bases. This CDR3 is built from 15 residues. CDR1 is LGHDT, CDR2 YNNKEL, per germline (reference sequence). V gave up 4 bases and J gave up 3 bases; unmatched junction bases: 3. For the CDR3, the DNA is TGTGCCAGCAGCCCTAGGGGGCGTGGGGCCAACGTCCTGACTTTC. This gives the protein CASSPRGRGANVLTF.

This clonotype has a count of ten or more. The chain employs TRBV3-1 and TRBJ2-1; 12 positions agree with TRBD2. CDR1 is LGHDT, CDR2 YNNKEL, per germline (reference sequence). The trim removed 4 bases at V and 0 bases at J, leaving 4 bases unmatched. The CDR3 is 17 residues long. The CDR3 bases are TGTGCCAGCAGCCGCCGACTAGCGGGGGACTCCTACAATGAGCAGTTCTTC. Its translation is CASSRRLAGDSYNEQFF.

This clonotype was counted ten times or more. This sequence joins TRBV7-9 and TRBJ1-5; D is perhaps TRBD1 (6 bases). CDR1 and CDR2 (germline): SEHNR, FQNEAQ (reference sequence). The CDR3 covers 17 residues. V lost 5 bases and J lost 2, with 19 bases in between. The CDR3 spells CASSRGLDRRGNQPQHF. CDR3 DNA sequence: TGTGCCAGCAGCCGGGGGTTAGACAGGAGAGGCAATCAGCCCCAGCATTTT.

This clonotype was found a few times. J is TRBJ2-3 and V is TRBV12-3 or TRBV12-4; TRBD1 agrees at 11 bases. The CDR3 sequence is 14 residues long. The ends lost 6 bases at V and 4 bases at J; junction bases unmatched: 3. CDR3 in DNA: TGTGCCAGCAGACCGGGACAGGGGGCAGATACGCAGTATTTT. It codes for CASRPGQGADTQYF.

In this sample, this clonotype turned up once. The chain joins TRBV27 to TRBJ2-2, with D maybe TRBD2 (7 bases). The germline gives CDR1 MNHEY, CDR2 SMNVEV (reference sequence). The V and J ends lost 4 bases and 3 bases respectively, with 9 bases between them. CDR3 length: 14 residues. CDR3 sequence: CASSWGGHTGELFF. In DNA, the CDR3 is TGTGCCAGCAGTTGGGGGGGCCACACCGGGGAGCTGTTTTTT.

In its sample, this clonotype was seen many times. The rearrangement joins TRBV12-3 or TRBV12-4 to TRBJ2-5, with TRBD1 identical over 9 bases. The CDR3 covers 15 residues. J lost 6 bases, V lost 5 bases, and 10 bases had no gene match. The CDR3 DNA is TGTGCCAGCAGTCTCTTTGGGACAGGGTTGAAGACCCAGTACTTC. Translating gives CASSLFGTGLKTQYF.

The table lists this clonotype with many counts. The chain carries TRBV6-6 and TRBJ2-5; D may be TRBD2 (5 bases). This CDR3 is 16 amino acids long. Germline lookup yields CDR1 MNHNY and CDR2 SVGAGI (reference sequence). With 0 bases removed from V and 0 bases from J, the gap between germline ends came to 11 bases. The CDR3 DNA reads as TGTGCCAGCAGTTACTCGAACGCGGGCAACCAAGAGACCCAGTACTTC. Residues: CASSYSNAGNQETQYF.

This clonotype was recorded a few times. The rearrangement links TRBV6-1 to TRBJ2-7; perhaps TRBD2 as D (6 bases). In germline, CDR1 is MNHNS, CDR2 SASEGT. The CDR3 is 13 amino acids. V dropped 6 bases and J dropped 6 bases, with 15 bases sitting between them. The DNA for the CDR3 is TGTGCCAGCAGCTCTCCGACTAGTCCCGAGCAGTACTTC. It yields the protein CASSSPTSPEQYF.

This clonotype showed up just a few times. The chain has TRBV5-1 and TRBJ2-1; 13 positions match TRBD2. In germline, CDR1 is SGHRS, CDR2 YFSETQ. With V trimmed by 4 bases and J by 6 bases, 10 bases remained unmatched. The CDR3 runs 17 residues. CDR3 DNA: TGCGCCAGCAGCCCGACATCAGGACTAGCGGGAGCCAATGAGCAGTTCTTC. Translation: CASSPTSGLAGANEQFF.

The CDR3 nucleotides are TGTGCCAGCAGCTTGGGGGACAGCCGGATCTCTGGCTACACCTTC. Protein: CASSLGDSRISGYTF. This rearrangement joins TRBV7-9 to TRBJ1-2, with TRBD1 matching over 7 bases. CDR1 and CDR2 from the germline V gene are SEHNR and FQNEAQ (reference sequence). The V segment lost 3 bases and the J segment 7 bases; nucleotides outside the gene matches: 11. This CDR3 region has 15 residues.

Regarding this clonotype: Possible read error: a much larger clone is one base away. The rearrangement links TRBV6-2 or TRBV6-3 to TRBJ2-1, with 8 bases matching TRBD2. Germline CDR1 and CDR2: MNHEY and SVGEGT. This CDR3 region has 14 residues. Losses at the gene ends were 5 bases for V and 5 bases for J; bases not matched to a gene: 5. The CDR3 loop is CASSRSGGDNEQFF. The CDR3 region has the DNA TGTGCCAGCAGTCGCAGCGGGGGCGACAATGAGCAGTTCTTC.

The table lists this clonotype with a few counts. As DNA, the CDR3 is TGTGCCAGCAGCTTCACTAGCGGCTACACAGATACGCAGTATTTT. This translates into CASSFTSGYTDTQYF. This chain uses TRBV7-6 with TRBJ2-3, with TRBD2 identical over 8 bases. The CDR3 consists of 15 residues. Germline trimming cut 3 bases from V and 2 bases from J; bases unmatched to any gene: 4. In germline, CDR1 is SGHVS, CDR2 FNYEAQ. The full variable domain, in which reference TRBV7-6 and TRBJ2-3 provide the parts outside the CDR3, is GAGVSQSPRYKVTKRGQDVALRCDPISGHVSLYWYRQALGQGPEFLTYFNYEAQQDKSGLPNDRFSAERPEGSISTLTIQRTEQRDSAMYRCASSFTSGYTDTQYFGPGTRLTVL.

The chain carries TRBV29-1 and TRBJ2-7; D is perhaps TRBD1 (5 bases). Germline loops: CDR1 SQVTM, CDR2 ANQGSEA. Trimming shortened V by 1 base and J by 0 bases, and 10 bases separated the two germline ends. The CDR3 is 14 residues long. The CDR3 nucleotides are TGCAGCGTTGAAGGGGGCGGCAGCTCCTACGAGCAGTACTTC. Translation: CSVEGGGSSYEQYF.

The chain links TRBV18 to TRBJ1-3; 7 bases are a match to TRBD1. This CDR3 is 14 amino acids long. CDR1 and CDR2 from the germline V gene are KGHSH and LQKENI. The V and J ends lost 5 bases and 6 bases, in that order; junction bases with no gene match: 7. In nucleotides, the CDR3 is TGTGCCAGCTCAACCCGGGACAGCCAAAACACCATATATTTT. Protein sequence: CASSTRDSQNTIYF.

This clonotype was counted ten times or more. This chain links TRBV11-2 with TRBJ1-1, with D uncertain. The V end lost 4 bases, the J end lost 1 base, and 4 bases lay between the germline ends. The CDR3 sequence is 12 residues long. The V gene's germline CDR1 is SGHAT and CDR2 FQNNGV. The CDR3: CASSYENTEAFF. For the CDR3, the DNA is TGTGCCAGCAGCTATGAGAACACTGAAGCTTTCTTT.